The next 24 T cell receptor beta chains were all read from a single sample in a study of blood T cell repertoires in COVID-19. Produced via immunoSEQ multiplex PCR; TCRdb's table is partial and in-frame only. This table has 200,000 to 300,000 clones, roughly 90% appearing once. Material for sequencing was peripheral blood. All receptors come from a man aged 30 to 39 with active or convalescent COVID-19.

The gene calls are TRBV29-1 and TRBJ2-1; D may be TRBD1 (5 bases). Germline V lookup: CDR1 SQVTM, CDR2 ANQGSEA. CDR3 length: 12 residues. Trimming pared 2 bases from V and 10 bases from J, leaving 12 bases between. The CDR3 nucleotides read TGCAGCGTTGAAAGCGCGAAGGGGGAGCAGTTCTTC. It specifies CSVESAKGEQFF.

The genes are TRBV7-2 and TRBJ2-1; possible D gene TRBD2, 5 bases. Germline V gives CDR1 SGHTA, CDR2 FQGNSA. The CDR3 extends over 16 amino acids. Trimming removed 0 bases from V and 7 bases from J, with 16 bases in between. The DNA of the CDR3 is TGTGCCAGCAGCTTAGCGTTACAGCGGCGTGCGAATGAGCAGTTCTTC. It encodes CASSLALQRRANEQFF.

The chain employs TRBV29-1 and TRBJ1-2; D is possibly TRBD1 (5 bases). CDR3 length: 13 amino acids. V lost 3 bases to trimming and J lost 6 bases, with 14 bases between them. Germline V lookup: CDR1 SQVTM, CDR2 ANQGSEA. CDR3 sequence: CSVDRRGWNGYTF. The CDR3 coding sequence is TGCAGCGTTGATCGTAGGGGATGGAATGGCTACACCTTC.

This chain uses TRBV5-1 with TRBJ2-7; 8 bases match TRBD1. Germline trimming cut 2 bases from V and 5 bases from J; bases unmatched to any gene: 6. The CDR3 is made up of 14 amino acids. Germline loops: CDR1 SGHRS, CDR2 YFSETQ. The DNA for the CDR3 is TGCGCCAGCAGCTTTTCCGACAGGGGTGACGAGCAGTACTTC. Translated, it gives CASSFSDRGDEQYF.

As DNA, the CDR3 is TGTGCCAGCAGCTTAGTTCAGGGGGTGAACACTGAAGCTTTCTTT. Protein product: CASSLVQGVNTEAFF. The chain couples TRBV11-2 to TRBJ1-1; TRBD1 agrees at 7 bases. Germline CDR1 SGHAT, CDR2 FQNNGV. V lost 1 base, J lost 0 bases, and 2 bases stayed unmatched. The CDR3 loop spans 15 amino acids.

Only one count was recorded for this clone. The V gene is TRBV18, the J gene TRBJ2-3; 7 nucleotides match TRBD1. This CDR3 is 14 amino acids long. Looked up from germline, CDR1 is KGHSH and CDR2 is LQKENI. After removal of 5 bases from V and 2 bases from J, the junction contained 4 bases not matched to a gene. The CDR3 spells CASSDQGDTDTQYF. CDR3 nucleotides: TGTGCCAGCTCAGATCAGGGGGACACAGATACGCAGTATTTT.

V is TRBV20-1 and J is TRBJ2-3; 8 bases are shared with TRBD2. The germline V gene encodes CDR1 DFQATT and CDR2 SNEGSKA (reference sequence). The CDR3 contains 11 residues. Trimming took 6 bases from V and 11 from J; bases not matched to a gene: 7. CDR3 bases: TGCAGTGCCCTTAGCGGGGTGGGGCAGTATTTT. Translated, it gives CSALSGVGQYF.

The chain employs TRBV27 and TRBJ2-1; TRBD2 matches 7 bases. Germline CDR1 and CDR2: MNHEY and SMNVEV (reference sequence). V shed 8 bases, J shed 4 bases, and the junction held 8 bases outside the gene matches. The CDR3 length is 14 residues. In DNA, the CDR3 is TGTGCCAGCTCTTCGGGAGGCAATTACAATGAGCAGTTCTTC. Translation gives CASSSGGNYNEQFF.

The gene calls are TRBV7-2 and TRBJ2-1, with no clear D. V was pared by 5 bases and J by 4 bases, with 9 bases between. The CDR3 totals 13 residues. CDR1 and CDR2 (germline): SGHTA, FQGNSA. The CDR3 loop is CASSLGRYNEQFF. CDR3 DNA sequence: TGTGCCAGCAGCCTAGGCCGGTACAATGAGCAGTTCTTC.

The V and J genes are TRBV9 and TRBJ2-5; TRBD2 aligns across 8 bases. This CDR3 is 15 amino acids long. Germline values: CDR1 SGDLS, CDR2 YYNGEE. V shed 0 bases and J 5 bases; nucleotides not matched to a gene: 6. In DNA form, the CDR3 reads TGTGCCAGCAGCGTAGTGCCGGGACTAGAGGAGACCCAGTACTTC. Translation gives CASSVVPGLEETQYF.

The V and J genes are TRBV3-1 (or the pseudogene TRBV3-2) and TRBJ2-7, with TRBD1 matching 8 bases. The CDR3 length is 16 residues. From germline, CDR1 is LGHDT and CDR2 YNNKEL (reference sequence). Trimming removed 2 bases from V and 6 bases from J; junction bases left unmatched: 12. The CDR3 protein is CASSQFPGTGNSEQYF. In DNA, the CDR3 is TGTGCCAGCAGCCAATTCCCCGGGACAGGCAACTCCGAGCAGTACTTC.

This clone was recorded many times. V is TRBV5-1 and J is TRBJ1-3; D is perhaps TRBD1 (6 bases). The ends were cut back, 2 bases at V and 3 bases at J, with 12 bases in the middle. This CDR3 contains 15 residues. The germline CDR1 and CDR2 sequences are SGHRS and YFSETQ. DNA of the CDR3: TGCGCCAGCAGCTTAGGGGGTTCAGGTGGAAACACCATATATTTT. Its protein is CASSLGGSGGNTIYF.

The chain links TRBV15 to TRBJ1-4; D perhaps matches TRBD1 (6 bases). V dropped 3 bases and J dropped 7 bases, with 15 bases sitting between them. Germline CDR1 LNHNV, CDR2 YYDKDF (reference sequence). The CDR3 sequence is 15 residues long. The CDR3 region has the DNA TGTGCCACCAGCAGGGGCGCAGGGGTCGGTGAAAAACTGTTTTTT. Protein sequence: CATSRGAGVGEKLFF.

This clone has just one count. The chain couples TRBV30 to TRBJ2-1; D uncertain. The CDR3 has 11 residues. Between the trimmed V and J ends, which lost 4 bases and 7 bases, there was a span of 8 bases. Germline values: CDR1 GTSNPN, CDR2 SVGIG (reference sequence). The DNA of the CDR3 is TGTGCCTGGACGAACCGGAATGAGCAGTTCTTC. This translates into CAWTNRNEQFF. Filled out from reference TRBV30 and TRBJ2-1, the complete variable domain reads SQTIHQWPATLVQPVGSPLSLECTVEGTSNPNLYWYRQAAGRGLQLLFYSVGIGQISSEVPQNLSASRPQDRQFILSSKKLLLSDSGFYLCAWTNRNEQFFGPGTRLTVL.

The CDR3 region is CASSLVAVNYGYTF. The CDR3, as DNA: TGTGCCAGCAGCTTGGTGGCTGTGAACTATGGCTACACCTTC. The chain is built from TRBV5-5 and TRBJ1-2; D unclear. This CDR3 spans 14 amino acids. Trimming took 0 bases from V and 2 from J, leaving 8 bases between them. Germline V gives CDR1 SGHKS, CDR2 YYEKEE (reference sequence).

The rearrangement uses TRBV6-5 and TRBJ1-1, with TRBD1 matching 8 bases. The germline V gene encodes CDR1 MNHEY and CDR2 SVGAGI. Trimming at V came to 0 bases and at J to 14 bases, leaving 14 bases not matched to a gene. This CDR3 is 15 amino acids long. This chain's CDR3 is CASSYSPGQAMMTFF. The CDR3 region has the DNA TGTGCCAGCAGTTACTCTCCGGGACAGGCGATGATGACGTTCTTT.

This chain links TRBV5-1 with TRBJ1-1, with 10 bases matching TRBD1. CDR3 length: 14 amino acids. Germline-derived CDR1 and CDR2 are SGHRS and YFSETQ. V trimming: 4 bases; J trimming: 11 bases; junction bases outside the gene matches: 11. The CDR3 region is CASSPQGQGSRAFF. Written as DNA, the CDR3 is TGCGCCAGCAGCCCACAGGGACAGGGGTCGAGGGCTTTCTTT.

The V gene is TRBV24-1, the J gene TRBJ2-4, with D tentatively TRBD2 (5 bases). The CDR3 spans 16 residues. Between the trimmed V and J ends, which lost 3 bases and 11 bases, there was a span of 22 bases. Germline CDR1 is KGHDR and CDR2 is SFDVKD. This CDR3 reads CATSDLRGLANGLQYF. The CDR3 DNA is TGTGCCACCAGTGATCTGCGCGGACTTGCCAACGGGCTTCAGTACTTC.

The rearrangement uses TRBV6-2 or TRBV6-3 and TRBJ2-4; 14 bases are a match to TRBD2. Germline V gene lookup returns CDR1 MNHEY and CDR2 SVGEGT. Trimming removed 6 bases from V and 6 bases from J; junction bases left unmatched: 7. The CDR3 consists of 16 residues. CDR3 sequence (DNA): TGTGCCAGCAGCTCGACTAGCGGGGGGGCCTCAAACATTCAGTACTTC. Amino acid sequence: CASSSTSGGASNIQYF.

The genes are TRBV11-3 and TRBJ1-2; possible D gene TRBD1, 5 bases. V shed 4 bases and J shed 7 bases, with 13 bases lying between them. Germline CDR1 SGHNT, CDR2 YENEEA. The CDR3 contains 13 residues. The chain's CDR3 is CASSSSGGSGYTF. CDR3 coding DNA: TGTGCCAGCAGCTCCTCGGGGGGGTCTGGCTACACCTTC. The complete variable domain, with remaining parts taken from reference TRBV11-3 and TRBJ1-2, reads EAGVVQSPRYKIIEKKQPVAFWCNPISGHNTLYWYLQNLGQGPELLIRYENEEAVDDSQLPKDRFSAERLKGVDSTLKIQPAELGDSAVYLCASSSSGGSGYTFGSGTRLTVV.

J is TRBJ2-3 and V is TRBV4-2; a possible D gene is TRBD2 (6 bases). The CDR3 length is 16 residues. With 4 bases removed from V and 1 base from J, the gap between germline ends came to 15 bases. Germline V gene sequence: CDR1 LGHNA, CDR2 YNFKEQ. The CDR3 region is CASSRRASVGTDTQYF. The CDR3, as DNA: TGTGCCAGCAGCCGGCGGGCTAGCGTTGGCACAGATACGCAGTATTTT.

The chain recombines TRBV30 with TRBJ1-4; tentatively, D is TRBD1 (5 bases). Germline loops: CDR1 GTSNPN, CDR2 SVGIG (reference sequence). Trimming removed 5 bases from V and 0 bases from J, with 7 bases in between. The CDR3 length is 13 residues. The CDR3 nucleotides are TGTGCCTGGGACAGAACAACTAATGAAAAACTGTTTTTT. Encoded protein: CAWDRTTNEKLFF. Drawing the rest from reference TRBV30 and TRBJ1-4, the complete variable domain is SQTIHQWPATLVQPVGSPLSLECTVEGTSNPNLYWYRQAAGRGLQLLFYSVGIGQISSEVPQNLSASRPQDRQFILSSKKLLLSDSGFYLCAWDRTTNEKLFFGSGTQLSVL.

V usage is TRBV19 and J usage is TRBJ1-4; a weak D match, TRBD1 (5 bases). CDR1 LNHDA and CDR2 SQIVND come from the germline V gene (reference sequence). The CDR3 runs to 15 residues. The germline V and J ends were trimmed by 4 bases and 6 bases, with 15 bases remaining between them. The CDR3 sequence is CASSTRQIADEKLFF. The CDR3 DNA sequence: TGTGCCAGTAGTACCCGACAGATCGCGGATGAAAAACTGTTTTTT.

This sequence joins TRBV11-2 and TRBJ2-7; 8 nucleotides line up with TRBD1. V shed 5 bases, J shed 9 bases, and the junction held 6 bases outside the gene matches. CDR1 and CDR2 (germline): SGHAT, FQNNGV. The CDR3 has 12 amino acids. This chain's CDR3 is CASSLRQGRQYF. CDR3 bases: TGTGCCAGCAGCCTTCGACAGGGGCGGCAGTACTTC.